This record looks at one T cell receptor (beta chain) sequence and its context. This record comes from a study of cytomegalovirus exposure and HLA in healthy donors. Primers for the PCR totalled 60 Vbeta and 13 Jbeta. The repertoire was sequenced with immunoSEQ multiplex PCR; TCRdb's copy has only in-frame clones and lacks some. Among under 200,000 clones listed, approximately 80% were seen once. The CDR3 sequence is 17 residues long. Trimming took 3 bases from V and 5 from J, leaving 21 bases between them. CDR1 is SGHRS and CDR2 is YFSETQ in the germline V gene. Material: PBMCs. The origin of this receptor is a man aged 45-60 years in good health and CMV-seropositive. The V gene is TRBV5-1, the J gene TRBJ2-4; a weak D match, TRBD1 (6 bases). The CDR3 protein is CASSWEKQGDIENIQYF. In DNA, the CDR3 is TGCGCCAGCAGCTGGGAGAAGCAAGGGGACATCGAAAACATTCAGTACTTC.